One TCR beta chain is described in this entry. Its target is not known. Unmatched junction bases numbered 17, after V lost 6 bases and J lost 5 bases. Looked up from germline, CDR1 is KGHSH and CDR2 is LQKENI. CDR3 length: 17 amino acids. The data stem from a study of cytomegalovirus exposure and HLA in healthy donors. Findings of the study overall: The classifier was said to identify cytomegalovirus status with high specificity and sensitivity. Subsequent analysis of the roughly 120 validation repertoires found a tendency for first-cohort TCR clusters to co-occur.

The assay was immunoSEQ multiplex PCR, and TCRdb's table has in-frame clones only and misses some. Of around 400,000 clones listed, 86% are singletons. The chain couples TRBV18 to TRBJ1-1, with 8 bases identical to TRBD1. The clonotype was recovered from a woman aged 18-35 years in good health and CMV-seronegative. Sequencing used PBMCs. The CDR3: CASSPRGQGSTGTEAFF. The CDR3 coding sequence is TGTGCCAGCTCCCCGAGAGGACAGGGAAGTACGGGGACTGAAGCTTTCTTT.